This is a list of T cell receptor beta chains from one sample in a study of T cells in Graves' hyperthyroidism and ophthalmopathy. TCRdb passed the multiplex PCR reads through MiXCR, listing each CDR3 protein once. The table has 400,000 to 500,000 distinct CDR3 sequences, roughly 14% seen once. The sample was blood. All receptors come from a man between 18 and 35 years old with Graves' ophthalmopathy. Both conserved end residues are part of each CDR3. Each record gives: D gene, V gene, J gene, clone size, CDR3 protein, CDR3 DNA. The D gene is left open where the match is weak. Clone size appears in some rows only: once, few, many, or a class for an expanded clone.

.	TRBV24-1	TRBJ2-1	.	CAIATPLWNEQFF	TGTGCCATCGCGACTCCCTTGTGGAATGAGCAGTTCTTC
.	TRBV24-1	TRBJ2-7	.	CATKIRVFYEQYF	TGTGCCACCAAGATCAGGGTTTTCTACGAGCAGTACTTC
.	TRBV7-9	TRBJ2-1	many	CASSFSGNNEQFF	TGTGCCAGCAGCTTTTCGGGAAACAATGAGCAGTTCTTC
.	TRBV5-5	TRBJ1-2	many	CASSSGLHYGYTF	TGTGCCAGCAGCTCGGGGCTACACTATGGCTACACCTTC
TRBD2	TRBV11-2	TRBJ2-2	many	CASRWGTSGTGELFF	TGTGCCAGCAGATGGGGGACTAGCGGCACCGGGGAGCTGTTTTTT
TRBD1	TRBV12-3/TRBV12-4	TRBJ1-5	.	CASSGDRGRNQPRHF	TGTGCCAGCAGTGGGGACAGGGGGCGCAATCAGCCCCGGCATTTT
TRBD2	TRBV4-1	TRBJ2-3	.	CASRKRDSTDTQYF	TGCGCCAGCAGGAAGCGGGACAGCACAGATACGCAGTATTTT
TRBD2	TRBV20-1	TRBJ2-3	many	CSAPERASGAPTQYF	TGCAGTGCCCCAGAGAGGGCTAGCGGGGCGCCCACGCAGTATTTT
.	TRBV12-3/TRBV12-4	TRBJ2-5	many	CASSLGTAETQYF	TGTGCCAGCAGTTTAGGGACAGCAGAGACCCAGTACTTC
TRBD1	TRBV3-1	TRBJ1-4	.	CASSLGTGVEKLFF	TGTGCCAGCAGCCTCGGGACAGGGGTTGAAAAACTGTTTTTT
.	TRBV20-1	TRBJ2-7	many	CSAPDVYEQYF	TGCAGTGCTCCGGACGTCTACGAGCAGTACTTC
TRBD2	TRBV20-1	TRBJ2-7	many	CSARERGLANYEQYF	TGCAGTGCTAGAGAGCGGGGACTAGCGAATTACGAGCAGTACTTC
.	TRBV12-3/TRBV12-4	TRBJ1-6	many	CASSSQGPNNNSPLHF	TGTGCCAGCAGTTCCCAGGGGCCGAATAATAATTCACCCCTCCACTTT
TRBD1	TRBV7-2	TRBJ2-1	many	CASSLTGGYWNEQFF	TGTGCCAGCAGCTTAACAGGGGGCTACTGGAATGAGCAGTTCTTC
TRBD2	TRBV6-1	TRBJ2-5	.	CASSGALAGETQYF	TGTGCCAGCAGTGGGGCTCTAGCGGGGGAAACCCAGTACTTC
TRBD1	TRBV5-1	TRBJ1-5	many	CASSLGDSYSNQPQHF	TGCGCCAGCAGCTTGGGGGACAGTTATAGCAATCAGCCCCAGCATTTT
.	TRBV14	TRBJ1-6	few	CASSQDGRPINSPLHF	TGTGCCAGCAGCCAAGATGGGCGACCGATTAATTCACCCCTCCACTTT
TRBD1	TRBV5-1	TRBJ1-2	many	CASSLAVAGGGYGYTF	TGCGCCAGCAGCTTGGCCGTTGCAGGGGGCGGCTATGGCTACACCTTC
.	TRBV12-3/TRBV12-4	TRBJ1-2	many	CASSLTGYGYTF	TGTGCCAGCAGCCTAACAGGGTATGGCTACACCTTC
.	TRBV6-5	TRBJ1-5	many	CASSYSQGLGPQHF	TGTGCCAGCAGTTACTCGCAAGGCCTCGGGCCCCAGCATTTT
TRBD2	TRBV11-1	TRBJ2-7	many	CASSLGIAGISYEQYF	TGTGCCAGCAGCTTAGGGATAGCGGGAATCTCCTACGAGCAGTACTTC
.	TRBV7-2	TRBJ2-1	many	CASSLARTAYNEQFF	TGTGCCAGCAGCTTAGCCCGGACAGCCTACAATGAGCAGTTCTTC
.	TRBV24-1	TRBJ2-5	few	CATSDFSGEETQYF	TGTGCCACCAGTGATTTCTCAGGGGAAGAGACCCAGTACTTC
TRBD1	TRBV6-1	TRBJ1-3	few	CASSRDRSLGTIYF	TGTGCCAGCAGTCGGGACAGATCCTTGGGCACCATATATTTT
TRBD2	TRBV7-9	TRBJ2-5	few	CASSLEGLAGLETQYF	TGTGCCAGCAGCTTAGAAGGTCTAGCGGGCCTAGAGACCCAGTACTTC
TRBD1	TRBV10-1	TRBJ2-3	.	CASSSPGQGIDTQYF	TGCGCCAGCAGTTCGCCGGGACAGGGTATAGATACGCAGTATTTT
.	TRBV29-1	TRBJ2-2	many	CSVEGGGWTGELFF	TGCAGCGTTGAGGGAGGGGGGTGGACCGGGGAGCTGTTTTTT
.	TRBV7-9	TRBJ1-1	.	CASTSGGYTEAFF	TGTGCCAGCACCTCCGGGGGGTACACTGAAGCTTTCTTT
.	TRBV15	TRBJ1-5	few	CATSRGPGVNQPQHF	TGTGCCACCAGCAGAGGTCCGGGGGTTAATCAGCCCCAGCATTTT
.	TRBV9	TRBJ2-3	few	CASSDGGWSTDTQYF	TGTGCCAGCAGCGATGGGGGTTGGAGCACAGATACGCAGTATTTT
.	TRBV19	TRBJ2-1	.	CASSISVRASYNEQFF	TGTGCCAGTAGTATAAGTGTGCGGGCTAGCTACAATGAGCAGTTCTTC
.	TRBV28	TRBJ1-1	many	CASSSTSREGNTEAFF	TGTGCCAGCAGTTCAACAAGCAGGGAGGGGAACACTGAAGCTTTCTTT
.	TRBV29-1	TRBJ2-5	.	CSVGLSRGPQETQYF	TGCAGCGTTGGGTTATCTCGGGGGCCCCAAGAGACCCAGTACTTC
TRBD2	TRBV6-2/TRBV6-3	TRBJ2-5	.	CASSYKASGGAVETQYF	TGTGCCAGCAGTTATAAGGCTAGCGGGGGGGCGGTGGAGACCCAGTACTTC
TRBD2	TRBV30	TRBJ2-1	many	CAWGTSGGAPRFF	TGTGCCTGGGGGACTAGCGGGGGAGCGCCTCGGTTCTTC
.	TRBV9	TRBJ2-7	.	CASSVYNRGEQYF	TGTGCCAGCAGCGTGTATAACCGGGGCGAGCAGTACTTC
.	TRBV11-2	TRBJ2-5	many	CASSLGRSETQYF	TGTGCCAGCAGCTTAGGGAGATCTGAGACCCAGTACTTC
.	TRBV6-1	TRBJ2-2	few	CASTPLQSDGAGELFF	TGTGCCAGCACCCCTCTCCAAAGCGACGGCGCCGGGGAGCTGTTTTTT
TRBD1	TRBV5-1	TRBJ2-1	.	CASSLGAGGFNEQFF	TGCGCCAGCAGCTTGGGGGCAGGGGGTTTCAATGAGCAGTTCTTC
TRBD2	TRBV3-1	TRBJ2-3	.	CASSQAGGTQYF	TGTGCCAGCAGCCAAGCGGGAGGTACGCAGTATTTT
TRBD2	TRBV7-9	TRBJ2-1	many	CASRPTLGREFYNEQFF	TGTGCCAGCAGACCAACCTTAGGGCGGGAGTTTTACAATGAGCAGTTCTTC
TRBD1	TRBV6-6	TRBJ2-7	.	CASSYSGQGFFEQYF	TGTGCCAGCAGTTACTCGGGACAGGGCTTTTTCGAGCAGTACTTC
TRBD1	TRBV11-2	TRBJ1-2	many	CASSLGDSPYGYTF	TGTGCCAGCAGCTTAGGGGACAGCCCCTATGGCTACACCTTC
.	TRBV20-1	TRBJ1-1	many	CSARGGQTNTEAFF	TGCAGTGCTAGGGGGGGGCAGACGAACACTGAAGCTTTCTTT
.	TRBV29-1	TRBJ1-5	.	CSVLDGGNQPQHF	TGCAGCGTCCTTGACGGCGGCAATCAGCCCCAGCATTTT
.	TRBV2	TRBJ1-6	many	CASSDQGGENSPLHF	TGTGCCAGCAGTGACCAGGGAGGAGAGAATTCACCCCTCCACTTT
.	TRBV20-1	TRBJ2-5	many	CSASKETQYF	TGCAGTGCGAGTAAAGAGACCCAGTACTTC
.	TRBV11-2	TRBJ2-7	.	CASSPSTWFLEQYF	TGTGCCAGCAGCCCGTCGACATGGTTCCTCGAGCAGTACTTC
TRBD1	TRBV24-1	TRBJ2-1	.	CATSDPPGQLVEQFF	TGTGCCACCAGTGATCCACCGGGACAGCTCGTGGAGCAGTTCTTC
TRBD2	TRBV11-1	TRBJ2-1	.	CASSFGLAGVGVPYEQFF	TGTGCCAGCAGCTTTGGCCTAGCGGGAGTGGGAGTCCCGTATGAGCAGTTCTTC
.	TRBV4-1	TRBJ2-1	few	CASSQRAGEGNEQFF	TGCGCCAGCAGCCAAAGGGCAGGGGAGGGGAATGAGCAGTTCTTC
.	TRBV11-3	TRBJ2-1	many	CASSLQPDMGNEQFF	TGTGCCAGCAGCTTACAGCCTGATATGGGGAATGAGCAGTTCTTC
.	TRBV6-1	TRBJ2-7	many	CASSSFSGAGEQYF	TGTGCCAGCAGTTCGTTCTCGGGAGCCGGTGAGCAGTACTTC
.	TRBV27	TRBJ1-6	many	CASSRNRVGSPLHF	TGTGCCAGCAGTCGGAACAGGGTGGGTTCACCCCTCCACTTT
TRBD1	TRBV11-2	TRBJ2-7	.	CASSRHRDRVSEQCF	TGTGCCAGCAGTCGACACCGGGACAGGGTGTCCGAGCAGTGCTTC
TRBD2	TRBV9	TRBJ2-5	many	CASSVEAGAVQETQYF	TGTGCCAGCAGCGTAGAGGCGGGAGCGGTTCAAGAGACCCAGTACTTC
.	TRBV5-1	TRBJ2-1	many	CASSLTNNEQFF	TGCGCCAGCAGCTTAACAAACAATGAGCAGTTCTTC
.	TRBV5-1	TRBJ2-5	many	CASSLDETQYF	TGCGCCAGCAGCTTGGATGAGACCCAGTACTTC
.	TRBV6-1	TRBJ2-2	many	CASKEGSTGELFF	TGTGCCAGCAAGGAGGGTTCTACCGGGGAGCTGTTTTTT
TRBD2	TRBV24-1	TRBJ2-1	many	CATSDPSGGNNEQFF	TGTGCCACCAGTGATCCGAGCGGGGGTAACAATGAGCAGTTCTTC